This T cell receptor (beta chain) was found in a study of cytomegalovirus exposure and HLA in healthy donors (dated by TCRdb to about 2017). Context from the whole study: In an earlier analysis of several hundred of the donors, 276 Gb of sequence data and 90 million to 120 million unique TCR beta sequences from roughly 180 million T cells were reported. An early release that covered about 600 HLA-typed donors contained about 290 gigabases of sequencing data and about 93 million unique TCR sequences. Among the roughly 400 genotyped donors, more than 70% belonged to the genetic ancestry cluster associated with self-reported Caucasian donors. The study was designed to test whether signatures of past pathogen exposure could be identified by cataloging public T cell receptors. The T cell repertoires of 670 or so subjects were profiled by immunosequencing and related to cytomegalovirus serostatus. In addition to the first cohort of hundreds of subjects, a separate validation cohort of over 90 different subjects was used. To predict cytomegalovirus infection status, the study combined high-throughput TCR immunosequencing, statistical association of individual TCRs with disease status, and machine learning. A later analysis re-examined previously published TCR beta repertoires from 500 to 700 donors and added high-resolution HLA genotyping to investigate patterns of TCR occurrence. The later analysis used no new phenotypic data to find candidate immune exposures, relying instead on TCR beta sequences and their occurrence across donors. To decide whether each TCR beta V gene segment behaved as functional or pseudogenic, an earlier analysis of 587 of the donors relied on high-throughput TCR beta sequencing. Donor age, sex, ethnicity and CMV serostatus were compiled together with the repertoire data. Genome-wide SNP genotypes for about 65% of the 666 donors were used in a later genetic analysis, which treated that subset as a discovery cohort. All discovery cohort repertoires had been generated using a single sequencing platform. HLA typing covered class I and class II loci at four-digit resolution. The number of donors typed differed by locus, with about 629-640 for A, B, C, DRB1 and DQB1, roughly 520 for DQA1, 600 to 610 for DPA1, and some 470 for DPB1. Because of strong linkage in the cohort, five DR-DQ haplotypes were treated as single units for association and clustering. Among roughly 400 genotyped donors of the cohort, an average of roughly 240,000 unique TCR beta nucleotide sequences were sequenced per donor, roughly 18% of them non-productive.

To note about this clone: Its recognized antigen is unknown. No qualities accompany the bases; no much larger clone lies one base away.

General findings and caveats noted by the study authors: The authors suggested that the approach could potentially be extended to other disease states and immunological phenotypes. According to a later analysis, TCR association rates differed among HLA loci, with DRB1 alleles showing the most associated TCRs and HLA-C alleles showing the fewest. Correlated functional status among segregating V segments might be attributable to linkage disequilibrium, but an unknown experimental factor could not be ruled out. A cluster of highly shared sequence variants was judged likely to represent a technical artifact of the sequencing pipeline. HLA typing was unavailable for some donors at each locus, so association tests used only the typed subset. In a later analysis, several top co-occurrence clusters were reported to appear linked to parvovirus B19, influenza, CMV and Epstein-Barr virus. A later genetic analysis reported fewer N-insertions in productive TCRs among donors in an Asian-associated ancestry cluster than the roughly 720-donor mean. Compared with equally common non-associated chains, HLA-associated TCR beta chains in a later analysis were more clonally expanded and had lower generation probabilities. The earlier analysis of around 600 of the donors excluded 15 to 20 rarely observed V segments, including chromosome 9 orphons, because counts were too low. An association between a missense DCLRE1C variant and V-gene and J-gene trimming of TCR beta chains was found in a later genetic analysis and replicated in an independent cohort. The cohort was sequenced for TCR beta chains only, and without alpha or paired-chain data the features that could be detected were limited. According to a later analysis, most CMV-associated TCR beta chains appeared to be HLA-restricted, and the HLA associations seemed to be driven largely by CMV exposure. A few of the identified cytomegalovirus-associated TCR beta chains were confirmed in vitro to be specific for cytomegalovirus antigens. CMV serostatus was the only immune exposure information available for the cohort. Specific HLA alleles were associated with 16,951 TCR beta sequences at a false discovery rate of 0.05 in a later analysis. Broadly in line with IMGT annotations, most TCR beta V segments showed up in productive rearrangements about 87% or about 30% of the time in an earlier analysis of several hundred of the donors. In the study, around 150 TCR beta chains were listed as associated with cytomegalovirus. A further reported finding was that TCR beta sequences accurately predicted the HLA-A and HLA-B alleles for most subjects in the first cohort. In both the original and validation cohorts, the classifier was reported to diagnose cytomegalovirus status with high specificity and sensitivity. Sequencing depth was assumed to be roughly uniform across donors in the presence/absence analyses, though that assumption may not hold. The 87-base-pair reads could not distinguish some IMGT-functional V segments, including TRBV6-2 and TRBV6-3, so those segments were excluded. Assigning TCR associations to individual alleles was difficult when HLA alleles, especially DR and DQ, strongly co-occurred. Most TCR sequences were seen in very few donors, while some public TCRs were found in many individuals.

The method was the immunoSEQ multiplex PCR assay. For the multiplex PCR, a mixture combining 60 forward primers for TCR Vbeta segments and 13 reverse primers for TCR Jbeta segments was used. A multiplex PCR assay on genomic DNA amplified the CDR3 region of rearranged TCR beta genes. The Illumina HiSeq System was used to sequence the amplified TCR beta libraries as 87-base-pair reads. Under the source paper's analysis protocol: In a later analysis, 70 million to 95 million unique TCR beta chains were counted across the 500 to 700 repertoires, and around 10 million of these chains were shared by at least two donors. Raw reads were error-corrected and collapsed into unique sequences with a nearest-neighbor algorithm that merged closely related sequences to remove PCR and sequencing errors. Alignment of CDR3 sequences to IMGT reference sequences was used to assign V, D and J gene segments. Each retained sequence needed at least a six-nucleotide match to both a V gene segment and a J gene segment. A rearrangement was called productive if the CDR3 had no stop codons and remained in frame with V and J, and every other rearrangement was called non-productive. Following IMGT convention, CDR3 was defined as the stretch from the second conserved V-encoded cysteine up to the conserved J-encoded phenylalanine. Sequences without an unambiguous match to a single V gene segment were excluded from the earlier analysis of 450 to 650 of the donors. In an earlier analysis of 587 of the donors, a V segment was called functional when productive rearrangements were above 56.7%, and segregating when the standard deviation between donors exceeded 5%. To diagnose cytomegalovirus status from the catalog of TCR beta chain sequences, a statistical classification framework was built. In a later analysis, TCR nucleotide sequences were compared against IMGT/GENE-DB human TR gene sequences so that V and J genes could be assigned. Using the TCRdist pipeline, a later analysis assigned CDR3 sequences along with most-parsimonious VDJ recombination scenarios. In a later analysis, each TCR beta chain was defined by its CDR3 amino acid sequence together with its V-gene family, and reads lacking a unique V-gene family were excluded. A later analysis removed 500 to 600 highly shared, low-generation-probability nucleotide sequences to deal with suspected cross-contamination and a sequencing artifact. In a later analysis, a clonal expansion index for each public chain was calculated from normalized within-repertoire ranks of inferred template counts. In a later analysis, generation probabilities were computed with a VDJ recombination model fitted to out-of-frame rearrangements, and the resulting probabilities were checked against IGoR. In a later analysis, hypergeometric tests were used to score TCR-TCR, TCR-HLA and TCR-CMV co-occurrence, with a repertoire-size bias correction applied to TCR pairs. False discovery rates were estimated in a later analysis by permuting HLA or CMV assignments 20 times. A later analysis grouped co-occurring TCRs with DBSCAN, adding TCRdist sequence similarity when clustering within HLA-allele-positive subsets. Repertoires with fewer than 30,000 or more than 120,000 public chains were left out of co-occurrence clustering, as were four to six repertoires with anomalous nucleotide sharing. TCRdb took this table from immuneACCESS and kept in-frame rearrangements with V and J called. Such tables lack part of the clones; where checked against another copy, unresolved V genes explain under half of the gap, and the rest is unexplained. V, J and clone size are those of that table, while D and trimming were read from the DNA. This sample gives fewer than 200,000 clones in total; less than 90% of them show up just once. The ten largest clones add up to 0.95% to 1.3% of the sample.

The cohort comprised 670 or so healthy bone marrow donors. At the time of sampling, all cohort members were nominally healthy, though unrecorded immune exposures were likely present. The donor tested CMV seronegative, placing the donor among the 350 or so seronegative members of the cohort. Each donor provided a peripheral blood sample, and peripheral blood mononuclear cells were used for TCR beta sequencing. The Qiagen DNeasy Blood Extraction Kit was used to extract genomic DNA from the blood cell samples. Trimming takes 5 bases off V and 5 bases off J; junction bases not matched to a gene: 2. Based on the germline V gene (reference sequence), the CDR1 and CDR2 sequences are GTSNPN and SVGIG. From its cysteine to its phenylalanine, the CDR3 spans 11 amino acids. Only CDR3 DNA is held: 33 bases, read in frame from base 1.

The chain is made from TRBV30 and TRBJ2-7, with 8 central nucleotides matching TRBD1. The clonotype was recovered from a man aged 30 to 39 in good health and CMV-seronegative. The source material was PBMCs. CDR3 loop: CAWDRGHEQYF. The sequence in DNA is TGTGCCTGGGACAGGGGCCACGAGCAGTACTTC. When the CDR3 is completed using the reference TRBV30 and TRBJ2-7 genes on either side, the full variable domain is SQTIHQWPATLVQPVGSPLSLECTVEGTSNPNLYWYRQAAGRGLQLLFYSVGIGQISSEVPQNLSASRPQDRQFILSSKKLLLSDSGFYLCAWDRGHEQYFGPGTRLTVT.